The 27 T cell receptor beta chains presented below share a single source sample, sequenced in a study of T cell responses to AZD1222 COVID-19 vaccine. This table comes from immunoSEQ multiplex PCR, and its TCRdb copy is limited to in-frame clones, with some not included. Counted here are around 88,000 clones, approximately 87% occurring once; the ten biggest clones make up 7%. Source: peripheral blood, taken on day 0 of AZD1222 vaccination. These receptors originate from an adult in good health.

The chain is built from TRBV28 and TRBJ1-6; a weak D match, TRBD1 (6 bases). V lost 6 bases and J lost 9, with 21 bases in between. The CDR3 has 16 amino acids. Germline CDR1 is MDHEN and CDR2 is SYDVKM. CDR3 loop: CASSESTGTAGSPLHF. CDR3 coding DNA: TGTGCCAGCAGCGAATCCACAGGGACCGCCGGTTCACCCCTCCACTTT. The full variable domain, its missing parts supplied by reference TRBV28 and TRBJ1-6, is DVKVTQSSRYLVKRTGEKVFLECVQDMDHENMFWYRQDPGLGLRLIYFSYDVKMKEKGDIPEGYSVSREKKERFSLILESASTNQTSMYLCASSESTGTAGSPLHFGNGTRLTVT.

J is TRBJ1-3 and V is TRBV2, with D unresolved. Germline V gene data show CDR1 as SNHLY and CDR2 as FYNNEI. This CDR3 has 15 amino acids. Trimming took 0 bases from V and 0 from J, leaving 6 bases between them. The CDR3 here is CASSEASGSGNTIYF. CDR3 bases: TGTGCCAGCAGTGAAGCCTCAGGCTCTGGAAACACCATATATTTT.

The chain has TRBV5-4 and TRBJ2-5, with 13 bases lining up with TRBD2. From germline, CDR1 is SGHNT and CDR2 YYREEE (reference sequence). J was trimmed by 4 bases and V by 4 bases; bases with no gene match: 7. The CDR3 sequence is 16 residues long. As DNA, the CDR3 is TGTGCCAGCAGCCACCGACTAGCGGGGGGTGCAGAGACCCAGTACTTC. It codes for CASSHRLAGGAETQYF.

DNA of the CDR3: TGTGCCAGCAGCCGTCAGGGTCTGATCTTCCACGAGCAGTACTTC. It translates to CASSRQGLIFHEQYF. The rearrangement links TRBV6-5 to TRBJ2-7; D possibly corresponds to TRBD1 (5 bases). The CDR3 length is 15 residues. V lost 6 bases, J lost 5 bases, and 20 bases lay in between. The germline V gene encodes CDR1 MNHEY and CDR2 SVGAGI.

This chain joins TRBV4-1 and TRBJ1-5; D uncertain. Germline CDR1 and CDR2: MGHRA and YSYEKL. Trimming removed 1 base from V and 4 bases from J, with 11 bases in between. The CDR3 loop spans 15 amino acids. This chain's CDR3 is CASSQVTALNQPQHF. For the CDR3, the DNA is TGCGCCAGCAGCCAAGTCACGGCCCTTAATCAGCCCCAGCATTTT.

The V and J genes are TRBV19 and TRBJ1-1, with D unresolved. CDR3 length: 15 residues. Trimming left V 3 bases short and J 1 base short, with 12 bases between. The germline V gene encodes CDR1 LNHDA and CDR2 SQIVND (reference sequence). CDR3 nucleotides: TGTGCCAGTAGTATCCCAACAAGGCAGAACACTGAAGCTTTCTTT. Translation gives CASSIPTRQNTEAFF. The complete variable domain, with remaining parts taken from reference TRBV19 and TRBJ1-1, reads DGGITQSPKYLFRKEGQNVTLSCEQNLNHDAMYWYRQDPGQGLRLIYYSQIVNDFQKGDIAEGYSVSREKKESFPLTVTSAQKNPTAFYLCASSIPTRQNTEAFFGQGTRLTVV.

This clone was found once. In DNA, the CDR3 is TGTGCCAGCAGCCTCTGGGGGGGCGGAAACACCATATATTTT. Its protein is CASSLWGGGNTIYF. The chain carries TRBV5-4 and TRBJ1-3, with D maybe TRBD1 (6 bases). The CDR3 extends over 14 amino acids. V gave up 4 bases and J gave up 4 bases, with 12 bases separating them. The germline CDR1 and CDR2 sequences are SGHNT and YYREEE (reference sequence). Combining the CDR3 with reference TRBV5-4 and TRBJ1-3 gives the whole variable domain ETGVTQSPTHLIKTRGQQVTLRCSSQSGHNTVSWYQQALGQGPQFIFQYYREEENGRGNFPPRFSGLQFPNYSSELNVNALELDDSALYLCASSLWGGGNTIYFGEGSWLTVV.

This clone has a single count. V and J are TRBV15 and TRBJ1-5; D unclear. The CDR3 contains 14 residues. V lost 5 bases, J lost 3 bases, and 11 bases lay in between. Germline V gives CDR1 LNHNV, CDR2 YYDKDF (reference sequence). CDR3 sequence reads: CATSDSVNNQPQHF. In nucleotides, the CDR3 is TGTGCCACCAGCGATTCCGTGAACAATCAGCCCCAGCATTTT. Supplemented by reference TRBV15 and TRBJ1-5, the full variable domain reads DAMVIQNPRYQVTQFGKPVTLSCSQTLNHNVMYWYQQKSSQAPKLLFHYYDKDFNNEADTPDNFQSRRPNTSFCFLDIRSPGLGDTAMYLCATSDSVNNQPQHFGDGTRLSIL.

The sample holds a few counts of this clone. This rearrangement joins TRBV6-5 to TRBJ1-2, with D unclear. CDR3 length: 11 residues. Germline-derived CDR1 and CDR2 are MNHEY and SVGAGI. V lost 6 bases and J lost 6, with 8 bases in between. CDR3 sequence (DNA): TGTGCCAGCAGCACAGTGGATGGCTACACCTTC. Protein product: CASSTVDGYTF.

V is TRBV23-1 and J is TRBJ2-5; D unclear. TRBV23-1 carries the ORF label, with uncertain function. The CDR3 spans 17 residues. Between the trimmed V and J ends, which lost 2 bases and 0 bases, there was a span of 16 bases. The CDR3 protein is CASSQTRRRQYQETQYF. The CDR3 DNA sequence: TGCGCCAGCAGTCAAACGAGACGTAGGCAATACCAAGAGACCCAGTACTTC.

The V gene is TRBV28, the J gene TRBJ2-7; 8 bases map to TRBD2. Germline CDR1 reads MDHEN; CDR2 reads SYDVKM. V dropped 5 bases and J dropped 1; count of bases not matched to a gene: 4. The CDR3 loop spans 14 amino acids. This CDR3 is CASSRLANSYEQYF. The CDR3 DNA reads TGTGCCAGCAGTCGACTAGCGAATTCCTACGAGCAGTACTTC.

V is TRBV30 and J is TRBJ1-1; unclear D gene. Trimming took 3 bases from V and 0 from J, leaving 8 bases between them. Germline V lookup: CDR1 GTSNPN, CDR2 SVGIG (reference sequence). The CDR3 is 13 residues long. The CDR3 DNA reads as TGTGCCTGGAGGAGGTTTATGAACACTGAAGCTTTCTTT. This translates into CAWRRFMNTEAFF.

The chain carries TRBV19 and TRBJ1-4; possibly TRBD1 for D (6 bases). In germline, CDR1 is LNHDA, CDR2 SQIVND (reference sequence). V shed 7 bases and J shed 4 bases, with 19 bases lying between them. This CDR3 is 16 amino acids long. The CDR3 region has the DNA TGTGCCAGTACCCCCCGGGGGGGGCGAATTAATGAAAAACTGTTTTTT. Its protein product is CASTPRGGRINEKLFF.

The rearrangement joins TRBV28 to TRBJ2-2; D unclear. V gave up 7 bases and J gave up 1 base, with 10 bases separating them. The CDR3 totals 14 residues. Germline V gene sequence: CDR1 MDHEN, CDR2 SYDVKM. The CDR3 coding sequence is TGTGCCAGCATTGTCGGACGGAACACCGGGGAGCTGTTTTTT. It translates to CASIVGRNTGELFF.

On this clone: This sample includes further DNA sequences coding for the same CDR3. V and J are TRBV27 and TRBJ1-5; TRBD1 might be the D (6 bases). V was trimmed by 5 bases and J by 1 base, leaving 9 bases between them. The germline V gene has CDR1 MNHEY and CDR2 SMNVEV (reference sequence). The CDR3 contains 14 residues. CDR3 nucleotides: TGTGCCAGCAGTGCCCAGGGGAGCAATCAGCCCCAGCATTTT. Translated: CASSAQGSNQPQHF.

The chain employs TRBV7-9 and TRBJ2-2, with 7 bases aligning to TRBD1. Per germline, CDR1 SEHNR and CDR2 FQNEAQ (reference sequence). The V gene end was trimmed by 4 bases and the J gene end by 3 bases; junction bases not matched to a gene: 2. The CDR3 totals 14 residues. CDR3 bases: TGTGCCAGCAGCTACGGGACAGACACCGGGGAGCTGTTTTTT. This translates into CASSYGTDTGELFF.

The genes are TRBV7-9 and TRBJ1-4, with 7 nucleotides matching TRBD1. Germline V gene lookup returns CDR1 SEHNR and CDR2 FQNEAQ (reference sequence). CDR3 size: 13 residues. The ends lost 3 bases at V and 12 bases at J; junction bases unmatched: 7. CDR3 amino acids: CASSFRQGMELFF. DNA of the CDR3: TGTGCCAGCAGCTTCAGACAGGGTATGGAACTGTTTTTT.

This clone showed up just once. This chain uses TRBV2 with TRBJ1-4, with D uncertain. Germline values: CDR1 SNHLY, CDR2 FYNNEI. The V and J ends lost 0 bases and 7 bases respectively, with 9 bases between them. CDR3 length: 14 residues. CDR3 nucleotide sequence: TGTGCCAGCAGTGAAGCGGGGATCGGTGAAAAACTGTTTTTT. Amino acid sequence: CASSEAGIGEKLFF.

In this sample, this clone turned up once. DNA of the CDR3: TGTGCCAGCAGCGCGCAGGAGAACTATGGCTACACCTTC. Translating gives CASSAQENYGYTF. The chain has TRBV27 and TRBJ1-2; D is unclear. V lost 6 bases to trimming and J lost 2 bases, with 10 bases between them. The CDR3 sequence is 13 residues long. Looked up from germline, CDR1 is MNHEY and CDR2 is SMNVEV (reference sequence).

This clone occurred once. The rearrangement uses TRBV6-4 and TRBJ2-3; D unresolved. V lost 6 bases and J 0 bases, leaving 13 bases between the germline ends. This CDR3 comprises 15 residues. Germline CDR1 MRHNA, CDR2 SNTAGT. The CDR3 nucleotides read TGTGCCAGCAGACTCGATGGTATGAGCACAGATACGCAGTATTTT. As protein: CASRLDGMSTDTQYF.

This clone occurred a few times. The chain has TRBV19 and TRBJ2-2, with 10 bases lining up with TRBD1. CDR3 length: 16 residues. Germline V gives CDR1 LNHDA, CDR2 SQIVND (reference sequence). Losses at the gene ends were 2 bases for V and 4 bases for J; bases not matched to a gene: 4. For the CDR3, the DNA is TGTGCCAGTAGTATAAGGGACAGGGGTGGCACCGGGGAGCTGTTTTTT. This gives the protein CASSIRDRGGTGELFF. Based on the CDR3 plus reference TRBV19 and TRBJ2-2, the full variable domain is DGGITQSPKYLFRKEGQNVTLSCEQNLNHDAMYWYRQDPGQGLRLIYYSQIVNDFQKGDIAEGYSVSREKKESFPLTVTSAQKNPTAFYLCASSIRDRGGTGELFFGEGSRLTVL.

This chain uses TRBV6-5 with TRBJ1-4; D is unclear. Germline-derived CDR1 and CDR2 are MNHEY and SVGAGI. This CDR3 is built from 14 residues. The ends were cut back, 6 bases at V and 0 bases at J, with 8 bases in the middle. The CDR3 DNA follows: TGTGCCAGCAGCCTAGTCGCAACTAATGAAAAACTGTTTTTT. Its translation is CASSLVATNEKLFF.

This chain uses TRBV12-3 or TRBV12-4 with TRBJ2-7; unclear D gene. The CDR3 is 13 residues long. The V gene lost 6 bases and the J gene lost 6 bases, with 15 bases spanning the gap. The CDR3 DNA reads as TGTGCCAGCAGCAAAACCCTGGGTACCGAGCAGTACTTC. Protein sequence: CASSKTLGTEQYF.

This clone has more than one count but fewer than ten. This rearrangement joins TRBV7-8 to TRBJ1-5; possible D gene TRBD1, 5 bases. The CDR3 runs to 13 residues. Germline assignment: CDR1 SGHVS and CDR2 FQNEAQ. The ends were cut back, 3 bases at V and 4 bases at J, with 7 bases in the middle. The CDR3 spells CASSLGENQPQHF. CDR3 DNA sequence: TGTGCCAGCAGCTTGGGGGAGAATCAGCCCCAGCATTTT.

The count of this clone is one. V and J are TRBV15 and TRBJ2-7; 15 positions agree with TRBD2. Germline V gene sequence: CDR1 LNHNV, CDR2 YYDKDF (reference sequence). The CDR3 contains 21 residues. With V trimmed by 0 bases and J by 0 bases, 12 bases remained unmatched. In DNA form, the CDR3 reads TGTGCCACCAGCAGAGACCTTATAGGGGGGACTAGCGGGAGGACCTCCTACGAGCAGTACTTC. It specifies CATSRDLIGGTSGRTSYEQYF.

The CDR3 DNA follows: TGTGCCAGCAGCCGACGACAGAACACCGGGGAGCTGTTTTTT. This gives the protein CASSRRQNTGELFF. The V call is TRBV7-9, the J call TRBJ2-2, with no clear D. The CDR3 is 14 amino acids. Trimming removed 5 bases from V and 1 base from J, with 8 bases in between. CDR1 is SEHNR and CDR2 is FQNEAQ in the germline V gene (reference sequence).

The chain has TRBV5-1 and TRBJ1-4; TRBD1 is a possible D gene (5 bases). This CDR3 contains 14 residues. Germline V gives CDR1 SGHRS, CDR2 YFSETQ. V lost 5 bases to trimming and J lost 5 bases, with 13 bases between them. CDR3 amino acids: CASSKGTGNEKLFF. The CDR3 DNA reads as TGCGCCAGCAGTAAGGGGACGGGCAATGAAAAACTGTTTTTT. Full variable domain (rest looked up from reference TRBV5-1 and TRBJ1-4): KAGVTQTPRYLIKTRGQQVTLSCSPISGHRSVSWYQQTPGQGLQFLFEYFSETQRNKGNFPGRFSGRQFSNSRSEMNVSTLELGDSALYLCASSKGTGNEKLFFGSGTQLSVL.